One and the same sample provided the 7 T cell receptor beta chains below, sequenced in a study of cytomegalovirus exposure and HLA in healthy donors. The PCR used 60 Vbeta and 13 Jbeta primers. Data came from immunoSEQ multiplex PCR; TCRdb stores just in-frame clones and leaves some out. There are 110,000 or so clones in the sample; roughly 79% occur only once, and around 5.1% lies in the top ten. Sequenced input: PBMCs. The origin of the receptors is a male donor in good health and CMV-seronegative.

The chain carries TRBV2 and TRBJ2-5; 8 bases align to TRBD2. Germline values: CDR1 SNHLY, CDR2 FYNNEI. J was trimmed by 1 base and V by 5 bases; bases with no gene match: 3. The CDR3 has 14 residues. CDR3 DNA sequence: TGTGCCAGCAGTCGACTAGCGAGCCAAGAGACCCAGTACTTC. Protein sequence: CASSRLASQETQYF. Full variable domain (rest looked up from reference TRBV2 and TRBJ2-5): EPEVTQTPSHQVTQMGQEVILRCVPISNHLYFYWYRQILGQKVEFLVSFYNNEISEKSEIFDDQFSVERPDGSNFTLKIRSTKLEDSAMYFCASSRLASQETQYFGPGTRLLVL.

J is TRBJ2-2 and V is TRBV7-9; TRBD2 aligns across 10 bases. This CDR3 is 17 amino acids long. Germline CDR1 SEHNR, CDR2 FQNEAQ (reference sequence). Unmatched junction bases numbered 6, after V lost 4 bases and J lost 1 base. DNA for the CDR3: TGTGCCAGCAGCTCCCCACTAGCGGGGCTGAACACCGGGGAGCTGTTTTTT. This gives the protein CASSSPLAGLNTGELFF.

The chain uses TRBV6-5 and TRBJ1-1; D unresolved. CDR3 length: 13 residues. The germline V and J ends were trimmed by 0 bases and 3 bases, with 5 bases remaining between them. Germline-derived CDR1 and CDR2 are MNHEY and SVGAGI. The DNA for the CDR3 is TGTGCCAGCAGTTACTCTCGGGACACTGAAGCTTTCTTT. It codes for CASSYSRDTEAFF.

Details on this clone: Other DNA sequences in this sample translate to the same CDR3. The V gene is TRBV18, the J gene TRBJ2-5; 7 nucleotides match TRBD1. CDR1 is KGHSH, CDR2 LQKENI, per germline. After removal of 1 base from V and 5 bases from J, the junction contained 4 bases not matched to a gene. The CDR3 is made up of 14 amino acids. The CDR3 region has the DNA TGTGCCAGCTCACCACAGGGGGCTGGGGAGACCCAGTACTTC. It specifies CASSPQGAGETQYF.

The CDR3 sequence: CATTTLAGEADTQYF. The CDR3 coding sequence is TGTGCCACCACCACCCTAGCGGGAGAGGCAGATACGCAGTATTTT. V gene TRBV19 combines with J gene TRBJ2-3; 10 bases agree with TRBD2. Trimming removed 10 bases from V and 4 bases from J; junction bases left unmatched: 11. Germline V gene lookup returns CDR1 LNHDA and CDR2 SQIVND (reference sequence). CDR3 size: 15 residues.

The rearrangement links TRBV6-6 to TRBJ2-5; D possibly corresponds to TRBD1 (5 bases). V lost 2 bases and J lost 2, with 9 bases in between. Germline assignment: CDR1 MNHNY and CDR2 SVGAGI (reference sequence). The CDR3 totals 14 residues. The CDR3 protein is CASSYGAGQETQYF. In DNA, the CDR3 is TGTGCCAGCAGTTACGGGGCAGGGCAAGAGACCCAGTACTTC.

In DNA form, the CDR3 reads TGTGCCAGCAGCCAAGATGGGAGTCACGAGCAGTTCTTC. Translation: CASSQDGSHEQFF. J is TRBJ2-1 and V is TRBV4-2; perhaps TRBD2 as D (5 bases). The CDR3 runs 13 residues. The V gene's germline CDR1 is LGHNA and CDR2 YNFKEQ. V lost 0 bases and J 10 bases, leaving 10 bases between the germline ends.